Listed below are T cell receptor beta chains from one sample, sequenced in a study. TCRdb called the 5' RACE reads again in MiXCR, with one record for every CDR3 protein. The sample records under 9,500 distinct CDR3 sequences, approximately 31% being singletons. Sequencing was carried out using Tregs sorted from blood. These receptor sequences come from a female donor with breast cancer. Each CDR3 is given with its conserved first and last residue. The D gene is left open where the match is weak. Some rows mark clone size as missing; the rest say once, few, many or name a class of expanded clone.

>TRBD1|TRBV7-6|TRBJ2-5|medium-sized
TGTGCCAGCAGCACTAAGGGACAGTGGCTTGGAGAGACCCAGTACTTC
CASSTKGQWLGETQYF
>NA|TRBV7-9|TRBJ2-5|NA
TGTGCCAGCAGCTTCAGGGTTGTTGAGGAGACCCAGTACTTC
CASSFRVVEETQYF
>NA|TRBV27|TRBJ2-3|NA
TGTGCCACCTCCAGCGCGGACAGCACAGATACGCAGTATTTT
CATSSADSTDTQYF
>NA|TRBV7-9|TRBJ1-2|few
TGTGCCAGCAGGATACCGGGACGGGGACAACTTTTGAACTATGGCTACACCTTC
CASRIPGRGQLLNYGYTF
>NA|TRBV6-2/TRBV6-3|TRBJ2-6|medium-sized
TGTGCCAGCAGTTACGTCGTTAGTGGGGCCAACGTCCTGACTTTC
CASSYVVSGANVLTF
>NA|TRBV28|TRBJ2-6|NA
TGTGCCAGCAGTTTAATCCCCCTAGGGGCCAACGTCCTGACTTTC
CASSLIPLGANVLTF
>NA|TRBV29-1|TRBJ1-1|NA
TGCAGCGTTGAACTACTTAGAGGGCTGAACACTGAAGCTTTCTTT
CSVELLRGLNTEAFF
>NA|TRBV20-1|TRBJ2-2|NA
TGCAGTGCTAGGGGGACATTCTACACCGGGGAGCTGTTTTTT
CSARGTFYTGELFF
>NA|TRBV7-3|TRBJ1-1|NA
TGTGCCAGCAGCTTGCAGGGTAGTAACACTGGAGCTTTCTTT
CASSLQGSNTGAFF
>NA|TRBV7-2|TRBJ1-6|NA
TGTGCCAGCAGCTTAGACGACACCAATCCACCCCTCCACTTT
CASSLDDTNPPLHF
>NA|TRBV12-3/TRBV12-4|TRBJ2-2|medium-sized
TGTGCCAGCAGTTTCGTAGTAGCCCGCACCGGGGAGCTGTTTTTT
CASSFVVARTGELFF
>NA|TRBV7-8|TRBJ1-2|NA
TGTGCCAGCAGCTTATTCCCCGGGGGAGTCTATGGCTACACCTTC
CASSLFPGGVYGYTF
>NA|TRBV7-3|TRBJ2-5|NA
TGTGCCAGCAGCCCACTGGCCCAGTACTTC
CASSPLAQYF
>TRBD2|TRBV5-1|TRBJ2-1|NA
TGCGCCAGCAGCCTGGGCTATAGCGGGAGGGGGAGAAACAATGAGCAGTTCTTC
CASSLGYSGRGRNNEQFF
>NA|TRBV10-3|TRBJ2-6|NA
TGTGCCATCCGGGACTTACAACACTCTGGGGCCAACGTCCTGACTTTC
CAIRDLQHSGANVLTF
>TRBD2|TRBV20-1|TRBJ2-2|medium-sized
TGCAGTGCTAGTAGCGGGAGTGACACCGGGGAGCTGTTTTTT
CSASSGSDTGELFF
>NA|TRBV30|TRBJ2-5|medium-sized
TGTGCCTGGAGCCAGACCGGGCCCCCGGAGACCCAGTACTTC
CAWSQTGPPETQYF
>NA|TRBV7-2|TRBJ2-5|few
TGTGCCAGCAGCATTGGGGAGACCCAGTACTTC
CASSIGETQYF
>NA|TRBV3-1|TRBJ2-2|NA
TGTGCCAGCAGCCACCATGAAATGACTAGGAGCACCGGGGAGCTGTTTTTT
CASSHHEMTRSTGELFF
>TRBD1|TRBV6-2/TRBV6-3|TRBJ1-1|few
TGTGCCAGCAGTCCAAGACAGGGGATCATGAACACTGAAGCTTTCTTT
CASSPRQGIMNTEAFF
>NA|TRBV6-2/TRBV6-3|TRBJ1-1|NA
TGTGCCAGCAGCCGTCGTCTAGTTATGAACACTGAAGCTTTCTTT
CASSRRLVMNTEAFF
>TRBD2|TRBV5-1|TRBJ2-3|NA
TGCGCCAGCAACGGGGGGGGTGATACGCAGTATTTT
CASNGGGDTQYF
>NA|TRBV20-1|TRBJ1-1|NA
TGCAGTGCTGGGGGGCGGGTGGGCAACACTGAAGCTTTCTTT
CSAGGRVGNTEAFF
>NA|TRBV2|TRBJ2-5|NA
TGTGCCAGCAGTGAAGACCAGAGGGAGACCCAGTACTTC
CASSEDQRETQYF
>TRBD1|TRBV6-5|TRBJ1-4|NA
TGTGCCAGCAGTTACATCGGGACAGGGGTTGAAAAACTGTTTTTT
CASSYIGTGVEKLFF
>TRBD2|TRBV7-2|TRBJ2-4|few
TGTGCCAGCAGCCCCCGGCTAGCGGAAAACATTCAGTACTTC
CASSPRLAENIQYF
>NA|TRBV5-4|TRBJ1-1|NA
TGTGCCAGCAGCTTGCTTCAGGGTCGGTACACTGAAGCTTTCTTT
CASSLLQGRYTEAFF
>NA|TRBV18|TRBJ1-2|NA
TGTGCCAGCTCCCAGGGAATGGAGGGCTACACCTTC
CASSQGMEGYTF
>NA|TRBV6-5|TRBJ1-2|few
TGTGCCAGCCACATAAATCGGAGGCTTGGCTACACCTTC
CASHINRRLGYTF
>NA|TRBV6-1|TRBJ2-1|NA
TGTGCCAGCGGGGAGGAGGGTTCATACAATGAGCAGTTCTTC
CASGEEGSYNEQFF
>TRBD1|TRBV10-3|TRBJ1-1|NA
TGTGCCATCCGGACAGGGGGGAACACTGAAGCTTTCTTT
CAIRTGGNTEAFF
>TRBD1|TRBV3-1|TRBJ1-1|medium-sized
TGTGCCAGCAGCGAGTACAGGGGATTTAGGGACGCACGAGAAGCTTTCTTT
CASSEYRGFRDAREAFF
>NA|TRBV6-1|TRBJ1-1|NA
TGTGCCAGCTGTGCTCAGGGAAGCACTGAAGCTTTCTTT
CASCAQGSTEAFF
>NA|TRBV25-1|TRBJ2-3|medium-sized
TGTGCCAGCAGTGAATCGGAGGTGGCGGGGTTTGCAGATACGCAGTATTTT
CASSESEVAGFADTQYF
>NA|TRBV18|TRBJ2-3|few
TGTGCCAGCTCACCTCGTGACCCGCTCGGTCACGTAATTACAGATACGCAGTATTTT
CASSPRDPLGHVITDTQYF
>NA|TRBV20-1|TRBJ2-3|medium-sized
TGCAGTGCTAGAGATCGCCGGGGCACAGATACGCAGTATTTT
CSARDRRGTDTQYF
>NA|TRBV7-2|TRBJ2-5|few
TGTGCCAGCAGCTTAGCGCGCGGAAGTGAGACCCAGTACTTC
CASSLARGSETQYF
>NA|TRBV30|TRBJ1-1|NA
TGTGCCTGGAGTGTTGATTTATGGCTCATGAACACTGAAGCTTTCTTT
CAWSVDLWLMNTEAFF
>NA|TRBV29-1|TRBJ1-1|NA
TGCAGCGTTGCCCGGGACGGACTTCGCACTGAAGCTTTCTTT
CSVARDGLRTEAFF
>NA|TRBV3-1|TRBJ2-1|NA
TGTGCCAGCACCTCAAGTGGAGCCACGAACAATGAGCAGTTCTTC
CASTSSGATNNEQFF
>NA|TRBV28|TRBJ1-1|NA
TGTGCCAGCATTAAGTACAGGGACACTGAAGCTTTCTTT
CASIKYRDTEAFF